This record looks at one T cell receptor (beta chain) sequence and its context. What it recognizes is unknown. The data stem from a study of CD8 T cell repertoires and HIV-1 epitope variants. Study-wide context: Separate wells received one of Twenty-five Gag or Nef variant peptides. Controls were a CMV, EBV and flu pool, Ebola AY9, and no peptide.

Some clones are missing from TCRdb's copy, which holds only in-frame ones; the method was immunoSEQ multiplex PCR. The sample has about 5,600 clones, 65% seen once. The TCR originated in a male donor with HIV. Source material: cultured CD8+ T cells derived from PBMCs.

The CDR3 DNA is TGTGCCAGCAGTGGGACAGGCGGGACAGATACGCAGTATTTT. The encoded protein is CASSGTGGTDTQYF. V and J are TRBV6-5 and TRBJ2-3; 8 bases are shared with TRBD1. The CDR3 extends over 14 amino acids. CDR1 and CDR2 (germline): MNHEY, SVGAGI. The V segment lost 5 bases and the J segment 3 bases; nucleotides outside the gene matches: 4.